Sequencing of this T cell receptor beta chain was carried out in a study of T cells in Graves' hyperthyroidism and ophthalmopathy. Study as a whole: Before treatment of any kind, peripheral blood was taken at initial diagnosis. Study-level points and caveats: Most thyroid clonotypes expanded above 0.001 appeared in blood too. Researchers report that a 13 V-J model separated ophthalmopathy from stable hyperthyroidism.

The CDR3 totals 14 residues. V was clipped by 0 bases and J by 3 bases, with 9 bases between them. The germline V gene has CDR1 SNHLY and CDR2 FYNNEI. The PBMCs had their origin in more than 9.5 ml of fresh peripheral blood. Concerning this clonotype: The antigen remains unidentified. Because it lacks the conserved phenylalanine or tryptophan at the end, this CDR3 is likely a read error.

Amplification targeted TCR beta CDR3 regions from RNA transcripts. RT-PCR in the first round (using the HTBI primer set) targeted the TCR CDR3. Each CDR3 protein gets one entry after TCRdb re-called the multiplex PCR reads with MiXCR. In the table there are about 410,000 distinct CDR3 sequences, 14% to 15% of which are singletons. The receptor's source is a man in his late teens or twenties with Graves' ophthalmopathy. Material: blood. The genes are TRBV2 and TRBJ2-7, with unresolved D. The CDR3: CASSEASSRYEQYL. The CDR3 DNA reads as TGTGCCAGCAGTGAAGCCAGCAGCCGCTACGAGCAGTACCTC.